The 26 T cell receptor beta chains presented below share a single source sample, sequenced in a study of blood T cell repertoires in COVID-19. Using immunoSEQ multiplex PCR, the repertoire was profiled, and TCRdb retains in-frame clones only, with some absent. Among roughly 280,000 clones, just under 90% were seen once, and the ten largest hold less than 2%. The sequenced sample consisted of PBMCs or T cells enriched from blood (not recorded which). The receptor source for this set is a woman aged 60 to 75 who had recovered from COVID-19.

This clone appeared a single time. The CDR3 sequence is CASSLERGGTETQYF. The CDR3 bases are TGCGCCAGCAGCTTGGAGCGGGGGGGCACAGAGACCCAGTACTTC. V is TRBV5-1 and J is TRBJ2-5; 10 bases align to TRBD2. The J segment lost 4 bases and the V segment lost 0 bases, leaving 3 bases of the junction unmatched. The CDR3 has 15 amino acids. Germline V lookup: CDR1 SGHRS, CDR2 YFSETQ.

The gene calls are TRBV28 and TRBJ2-4; TRBD2 matches at 11 bases. The CDR3 length is 15 residues. Germline V gene data show CDR1 as MDHEN and CDR2 as SYDVKM. V shed 6 bases, J shed 7 bases, and the junction held 8 bases outside the gene matches. This CDR3 is CASSSVAGGRNIQYF. DNA for the CDR3: TGTGCCAGCAGCTCGGTAGCGGGGGGGCGGAACATTCAGTACTTC.

The chain employs TRBV20-1 and TRBJ2-3; 11 bases line up with TRBD2. The CDR3 sequence is 17 residues long. Germline V lookup: CDR1 DFQATT, CDR2 SNEGSKA (reference sequence). With V trimmed by 3 bases and J by 2 bases, 10 bases remained unmatched. CDR3 residues: CSASGAVAGGVTDTQYF. Here the CDR3 DNA reads TGCAGTGCTAGTGGGGCCGTAGCGGGAGGGGTCACAGATACGCAGTATTTT.

V is TRBV13 and J is TRBJ2-2; D is unclear. The CDR3 is 15 amino acids. The V and J ends lost 6 bases and 0 bases respectively, with 11 bases between them. Germline loops: CDR1 PRHDT, CDR2 FYEKMQ (reference sequence). DNA of the CDR3: TGTGCCAGCAGATATCTGTCCGCGAACACCGGGGAGCTGTTTTTT. As protein: CASRYLSANTGELFF.

J is TRBJ1-3 and V is TRBV5-1; 10 positions agree with TRBD1. J was trimmed by 0 bases and V by 4 bases; bases with no gene match: 7. Germline values: CDR1 SGHRS, CDR2 YFSETQ. The length of the CDR3 is 17 residues. The CDR3: CASSLGQGTLSGNTIYF. In DNA form, the CDR3 reads TGCGCCAGCAGCCTGGGACAGGGGACACTCTCTGGAAACACCATATATTTT.

The chain joins TRBV5-4 to TRBJ2-7; tentative D call: TRBD1 (6 bases). Germline CDR1 and CDR2: SGHNT and YYREEE (reference sequence). The CDR3 loop spans 15 amino acids. Trimming shortened V by 0 bases and J by 7 bases, and 17 bases separated the two germline ends. Here the CDR3 reads CASSLVSGHPGEQYF. DNA for the CDR3: TGTGCCAGCAGCTTGGTCTCGGGACACCCTGGGGAGCAGTACTTC.

The chain combines TRBV5-1 with TRBJ2-7; 10 bases match TRBD1. After removal of 4 bases from V and 1 base from J, the junction contained 11 bases not matched to a gene. CDR1 is SGHRS and CDR2 is YFSETQ in the germline V gene. The CDR3 loop spans 17 amino acids. CDR3 in amino acids: CASSLNRRDRGSYEQYF. CDR3 sequence (DNA): TGCGCCAGCAGCCTGAACCGAAGGGACAGGGGATCCTACGAGCAGTACTTC.

The chain carries TRBV7-3 and TRBJ2-2; a weak D match, TRBD2 (6 bases). Germline lookup yields CDR1 SGHTA and CDR2 FQGTGA. The CDR3 runs 16 residues. The V gene lost 5 bases and the J gene lost 0 bases, with 13 bases spanning the gap. CDR3 DNA: TGTGCCAGCAGCCCTCGGGAGCGATCGAACACCGGGGAGCTGTTTTTT. The encoded protein is CASSPRERSNTGELFF.

The chain employs TRBV5-4 and TRBJ2-7; D is unclear. The germline gives CDR1 SGHNT, CDR2 YYREEE (reference sequence). This CDR3 is built from 12 residues. V shed 0 bases and J shed 5 bases, with 6 bases lying between them. The CDR3 here is CASSLDRNEQYF. Here the CDR3 DNA reads TGTGCCAGCAGCTTGGACAGAAACGAGCAGTACTTC.

The chain is built from TRBV28 and TRBJ1-1, with a tentative D call TRBD1 (5 bases). From germline, CDR1 is MDHEN and CDR2 SYDVKM. The CDR3 has 13 residues. Trimming left V 5 bases short and J 0 bases short, with 7 bases between. The CDR3 region is CASSVTVNTEAFF. The CDR3 DNA is TGTGCCAGCAGTGTGACAGTGAACACTGAAGCTTTCTTT.

The rearrangement uses TRBV19 and TRBJ2-5; 8 bases align to TRBD1. There are 14 residues in the CDR3. J lost 4 bases, V lost 5 bases, and 6 bases had no gene match. Per germline, CDR1 LNHDA and CDR2 SQIVND (reference sequence). The CDR3 sequence is CASSVGQGGETQYF. CDR3 bases: TGTGCCAGTAGTGTCGGACAGGGAGGAGAGACCCAGTACTTC.

The chain couples TRBV28 to TRBJ2-1, with 9 bases aligning to TRBD2. The germline CDR1 and CDR2 sequences are MDHEN and SYDVKM. V was clipped by 7 bases and J by 3 bases; unmatched bases: 10. CDR3 length equals 16 residues. The CDR3 region is CASIGRGGLGYNEQFF. For the CDR3, the DNA is TGTGCCAGCATTGGGCGGGGGGGCCTTGGCTACAATGAGCAGTTCTTC.

The chain uses TRBV11-2 and TRBJ2-2, with D perhaps TRBD1 (5 bases). CDR3 length: 15 amino acids. Germline values: CDR1 SGHAT, CDR2 FQNNGV. V lost 3 bases to trimming and J lost 4 bases, with 12 bases between them. The CDR3 region is CASSFAGQVTGELFF. The DNA of the CDR3 is TGTGCCAGCAGCTTTGCAGGGCAAGTCACCGGGGAGCTGTTTTTT.

J is TRBJ1-3 and V is TRBV3-1 (or the pseudogene TRBV3-2), with D possibly TRBD1 on 5 matching bases. The germline V and J ends were trimmed by 0 bases and 7 bases, with 10 bases remaining between them. The germline V gene encodes CDR1 LGHDT and CDR2 YNNKEL (reference sequence). The CDR3 is made up of 14 amino acids. CDR3 region: CASSQDDGGNTIYF. In DNA form, the CDR3 reads TGTGCCAGCAGCCAAGATGACGGGGGGAACACCATATATTTT.

The genes are TRBV18 and TRBJ1-1, with a possible D match to TRBD1 (6 bases). This CDR3 is 12 amino acids long. V was shortened by 4 bases and J by 5 bases, with 8 bases between the two germline ends. Germline lookup yields CDR1 KGHSH and CDR2 LQKENI. The CDR3 nucleotides read TGTGCCAGCTCACAGGGGGAGACTGAAGCTTTCTTT. It encodes CASSQGETEAFF.

V is TRBV19 and J is TRBJ2-7; D possibly corresponds to TRBD2 (5 bases). CDR1 LNHDA and CDR2 SQIVND come from the germline V gene (reference sequence). V was clipped by 1 base and J by 5 bases, with 9 bases between them. The CDR3 has 13 amino acids. The CDR3 nucleotides are TGTGCCAGTAGTATAGCCGACGGGAACGAGCAGTACTTC. Its protein product is CASSIADGNEQYF.

With respect to this clone: Other DNA variants within this sample encode the same CDR3. The chain joins TRBV9 to TRBJ1-2; 7 positions match TRBD1. This CDR3 comprises 14 residues. The ends lost 2 bases at V and 0 bases at J; junction bases unmatched: 1. Germline V lookup: CDR1 SGDLS, CDR2 YYNGEE. CDR3 nucleotides: TGTGCCAGCAGCGTCGGGACAGCTAACTATGGCTACACCTTC. Translating it yields CASSVGTANYGYTF.

This clone was recorded a few times. The CDR3 DNA reads TGTGCCAGCCTCTACGGGGTCTACAATGAGCAGTTCTTC. Protein sequence: CASLYGVYNEQFF. V gene TRBV12-3 or TRBV12-4 combines with J gene TRBJ2-1; maybe TRBD2 (5 bases). This CDR3 is 13 amino acids long. The V end lost 8 bases, the J end lost 3 bases, and 11 bases lay between the germline ends.

The rearrangement joins TRBV15 to TRBJ1-6; the D is unclear. From germline, CDR1 is LNHNV and CDR2 YYDKDF (reference sequence). The CDR3 totals 15 residues. The germline V and J ends were trimmed by 3 bases and 7 bases, with 13 bases remaining between them. The chain's CDR3 is CATSSGQTTNSPLHF. The CDR3 coding sequence is TGTGCCACCAGCAGCGGGCAGACTACGAATTCACCCCTCCACTTT.

The CDR3 loop reads CASSQLGGIRDRSEKLFF. As DNA, the CDR3 is TGTGCCAGCAGCCAATTGGGAGGAATTCGGGACAGGAGCGAAAAACTGTTTTTT. V usage is TRBV21-1 and J usage is TRBJ1-4; TRBD1, the D gene given by the table, was not confirmed from the DNA. TRBV21-1 is an annotated pseudogene. The CDR3 is 18 amino acids.

The V gene is TRBV3-1 (or the pseudogene TRBV3-2), the J gene TRBJ1-6; 9 bases line up with TRBD1. This CDR3 comprises 15 residues. Germline CDR1 LGHDT, CDR2 YNNKEL (reference sequence). Trimming took 4 bases from V and 10 from J; bases not matched to a gene: 8. The CDR3 here is CASSRTGQGESPLHF. The CDR3 nucleotides read TGTGCCAGCAGCCGTACGGGACAGGGTGAATCACCCCTCCACTTT.

J is TRBJ2-5 and V is TRBV7-2, with D uncertain. From germline, CDR1 is SGHTA and CDR2 FQGNSA. The CDR3 contains 13 residues. V lost 2 bases and J 3 bases, leaving 7 bases between the germline ends. CDR3 in amino acids: CASSLIREETQYF. The CDR3 bases are TGTGCCAGCAGCTTAATACGGGAAGAGACCCAGTACTTC. Supplemented by reference TRBV7-2 and TRBJ2-5, the full variable domain reads GAGVSQSPSNKVTEKGKDVELRCDPISGHTALYWYRQSLGQGLEFLIYFQGNSAPDKSGLPSDRFSAERTGGSVSTLTIQRTQQEDSAVYLCASSLIREETQYFGPGTRLLVL.

The V gene is TRBV6-5, the J gene TRBJ2-4; 7 bases align to TRBD1. Germline V gene lookup returns CDR1 MNHEY and CDR2 SVGAGI. The CDR3 loop spans 12 amino acids. J lost 11 bases, V lost 4 bases, and 5 bases had no gene match. CDR3 loop: CASSSDRLFQYF. CDR3 coding DNA: TGTGCCAGCAGTTCGGACAGGCTCTTTCAGTACTTC.

The genes are TRBV28 and TRBJ1-5; 7 positions agree with TRBD1. In germline, CDR1 is MDHEN, CDR2 SYDVKM. Trimming took 3 bases from V and 6 from J; bases not matched to a gene: 5. This CDR3 contains 14 residues. This CDR3 reads CASSFRGQIQPQHF. CDR3 sequence (DNA): TGTGCCAGCAGTTTCAGGGGACAGATTCAGCCCCAGCATTTT.

The count of this clone is one. CDR3 sequence (DNA): TGTGCCTCTGGGAGGGTTCAGATCGAGCAGTACTTC. Protein: CASGRVQIEQYF. The gene calls are TRBV10-3 and TRBJ2-7; 7 nucleotides line up with TRBD2. Germline V CDR1 and CDR2: ENHRY, SYGVKD. CDR3 length equals 12 residues. J was trimmed by 6 bases and V by 11 bases; bases with no gene match: 10.

The rearrangement joins TRBV28 to TRBJ2-2, with 7 positions matching TRBD2. The CDR3 runs to 12 residues. V dropped 8 bases and J dropped 5; count of bases not matched to a gene: 2. Germline values: CDR1 MDHEN, CDR2 SYDVKM. This chain's CDR3 is CASGRETGELFF. CDR3 in DNA: TGTGCCAGCGGGAGGGAAACCGGGGAGCTGTTTTTT.